The 14 T cell receptor beta chains reported below all come from one sample, sequenced in a study of neurological immune-mediated disorders. One entry per CDR3 protein, called by TCRdb with MiXCR from the 5' RACE reads. The table shows more than 45,000 distinct CDR3 sequences, with about a tenth occurring only once. Sample: PBMCs. These receptors originate from a woman aged 35 to 49 with HTLV-1-associated myelopathy (HAM/TSP).

This clonotype was observed many times. V and J are TRBV3-1 and TRBJ1-2; no definite D call. This CDR3 is built from 15 residues. The V end lost 4 bases, the J end lost 5 bases, and 17 bases lay between the germline ends. Germline V CDR1 and CDR2: LGHDT, YNNKEL (reference sequence). The CDR3: CASSPWTDGPYGYTF. In DNA, the CDR3 is TGTGCCAGCAGCCCATGGACGGACGGGCCTTATGGCTACACCTTC.

This clonotype was counted ten times or more. The genes are TRBV5-6 and TRBJ1-2, with D uncertain. There are 17 residues in the CDR3. CDR1 and CDR2 (germline): SGHDT, YYEEEE. Trimming took 0 bases from V and 2 from J, leaving 17 bases between them. The CDR3 coding sequence is TGTGCCAGCAGCTTGGCCTGGGAGCAGTTCACCAACTATGGCTACACCTTC. Its protein product is CASSLAWEQFTNYGYTF.

The table lists this clonotype with many counts. The V call is TRBV3-1, the J call TRBJ1-4; D not resolved. CDR1 is LGHDT, CDR2 YNNKEL, per germline (reference sequence). This CDR3 has 15 residues. V was pared by 4 bases and J by 4 bases, with 13 bases between. The CDR3 sequence: CASSPNPGINEKLFF. CDR3 DNA sequence: TGTGCCAGCAGCCCCAACCCGGGGATTAATGAAAAACTGTTTTTT.

In this sample, this clonotype turned up many times. The chain links TRBV20-1 to TRBJ2-3; 7 nucleotides agree with TRBD2. CDR3 length: 17 amino acids. V lost 6 bases to trimming and J lost 4 bases; unmatched junction nucleotides: 19. Germline V gene lookup returns CDR1 DFQATT and CDR2 SNEGSKA (reference sequence). The CDR3 DNA reads as TGCAGTGCAAAGGTCCTAGCGGCGGGCGGATTATCAGATACGCAGTATTTT. Protein sequence: CSAKVLAAGGLSDTQYF.

This clonotype was seen at least ten times. The chain combines TRBV3-1 with TRBJ2-7, with 14 bases that match TRBD2. Germline trimming cut 4 bases from V and 2 bases from J; bases unmatched to any gene: 10. The CDR3 length is 18 residues. Germline V gives CDR1 LGHDT, CDR2 YNNKEL (reference sequence). CDR3 in amino acids: CASSRGLAGGSSTYEQYF. DNA of the CDR3: TGTGCCAGCAGCCGCGGACTAGCGGGGGGCTCCTCGACCTACGAGCAGTACTTC.

As regards this clonotype: Just one base apart from a much larger clone, this may be a read error. V usage is TRBV6-6 and J usage is TRBJ1-4, with TRBD1 matching over 7 bases. The length of the CDR3 is 15 residues. Germline CDR1 is MNHNY and CDR2 is SVGAGI (reference sequence). This chain's CDR3 is CASSLDRVGSEKLSF. In DNA, the CDR3 is TGTGCCAGCAGTTTAGACAGGGTCGGTAGTGAAAAACTGTCTTTT.

Many counts were recorded for this clonotype. The chain is built from TRBV5-6 and TRBJ1-1, with TRBD1 identical over 8 bases. The J segment lost 4 bases and the V segment lost 1 base, leaving 3 bases of the junction unmatched. There are 14 residues in the CDR3. Germline V gene data show CDR1 as SGHDT and CDR2 as YYEEEE. CDR3 sequence (DNA): TGTGCCAGCAGCTTGACAGGGGGAGGCACTGAAGCTTTCTTT. Translation: CASSLTGGGTEAFF.

This clonotype appeared many times. This chain links TRBV24-1 with TRBJ2-1; weak D call: TRBD2 (6 bases). The CDR3 spans 14 residues. Trimming removed 4 bases at V and 5 bases at J, with 11 bases between. From germline, CDR1 is KGHDR and CDR2 SFDVKD. CDR3 residues: CATSDLGGNNEQFF. DNA for the CDR3: TGTGCCACCAGTGACCTGGGGGGTAACAATGAGCAGTTCTTC.

This clonotype was seen more than once but under ten times. V gene TRBV28 combines with J gene TRBJ1-5; D perhaps matches TRBD1 (6 bases). Trimming removed 6 bases from V and 4 bases from J, with 13 bases in between. CDR3 length equals 14 residues. The V gene's germline CDR1 is MDHEN and CDR2 SYDVKM. The CDR3 DNA reads TGTGCCAGCAGACAGGGCCAAGCAAATCAGCCCCAGCATTTT. Residues: CASRQGQANQPQHF.

This clonotype was seen at least ten times. The V and J genes are TRBV5-8 and TRBJ2-3; D remains unclear. Trimming cost V 4 bases and J 4 bases, with 13 bases left between them. CDR1 is SGHTS and CDR2 is YDEGEE in the germline V gene. The CDR3 has 14 amino acids. The CDR3 sequence is CASSRRIPPDTQYF. CDR3 nucleotides: TGTGCCAGCAGCCGTAGGATCCCCCCAGATACGCAGTATTTT.

This clonotype has a count of ten or more. The V and J genes are TRBV5-5 and TRBJ2-2; TRBD2 agrees at 7 bases. The CDR3 contains 15 residues. J was trimmed by 2 bases and V by 3 bases; bases with no gene match: 4. The V gene's germline CDR1 is SGHKS and CDR2 YYEKEE (reference sequence). DNA of the CDR3: TGTGCCAGCAGCTGGACGGGGGGTAACACCGGGGAGCTGTTTTTT. Translation gives CASSWTGGNTGELFF.

This clonotype has at least ten counts. The chain recombines TRBV18 with TRBJ1-5; D perhaps matches TRBD1 (5 bases). Trimming pared 2 bases from V and 1 base from J, leaving 6 bases between. The CDR3 covers 14 residues. Germline V CDR1 and CDR2: KGHSH, LQKENI. The CDR3 DNA reads TGTGCCAGCTCACCAGCAGGGAGCAATCAGCCCCAGCATTTT. The encoded protein is CASSPAGSNQPQHF.

This clonotype was detected many times. The chain couples TRBV5-1 to TRBJ1-1; the match to TRBD1 covers 7 bases. CDR1 is SGHRS, CDR2 YFSETQ, per germline. The CDR3 has 14 residues. Unmatched junction bases numbered 6, after V lost 0 bases and J lost 7 bases. In DNA form, the CDR3 reads TGCGCCAGCAGCTTGGTCCCGGGACAGATTGAAGCTTTCTTT. Translating it yields CASSLVPGQIEAFF.

The chain combines TRBV10-2 with TRBJ2-1, with 8 bases lining up with TRBD2. Germline lookup yields CDR1 WSHSY and CDR2 SAAADI. V gave up 8 bases and J gave up 3 bases; unmatched junction bases: 6. The CDR3 is 14 amino acids. The CDR3 protein is CASHGGAGYNEQFF. In nucleotides, the CDR3 is TGCGCCAGCCACGGGGGGGCTGGCTACAATGAGCAGTTCTTC.